A selection of T cell receptor beta chains follows, all from one sample in a study of T cells expressing NK-cell markers. With the 5' RACE reads reprocessed, TCRdb shows one record per CDR3 protein and no DNA. The sample totals about 110,000 distinct CDR3 sequences; its top ten clones hold approximately 18%. Sequenced sample: blood T cells: a sorted CD56 or NKG2C T cell subset, CD4+ or CD8+ T cells, or bulk PBMC T cells (not recorded which). Receptor source: a woman between 18 and 70 years old in good health. Each CDR3 is given with its conserved first and last residue. The order of the fields is J gene, V gene, CDR3 protein.

TRBJ2-3 | TRBV7-6 | CASTIRGEADTDTQYF
TRBJ2-7 | TRBV20-1 | CSAHRGDTSSYEQYF
TRBJ2-5 | TRBV27 | CASSLVAGGPETQYF
TRBJ1-4 | TRBV24-1 | CAPDRRRTNEKLFF
TRBJ1-1 | TRBV12-3/TRBV12-4 | CASSLGLENTEAFF
TRBJ1-5 | TRBV12-3/TRBV12-4 | CASSITGSGQPQHF
TRBJ2-1 | TRBV29-1 | CSALAETTYNEQFF
TRBJ1-1 | TRBV25-1 | CASSEGVWPRAFF
TRBJ2-1 | TRBV12-3/TRBV12-4 | CASVDSSSYNEQFF
TRBJ1-6 | TRBV4-3 | CASSRAAGANSPLHF
TRBJ1-4 | TRBV5-1 | CASSVEPTNEKLFF
TRBJ2-2 | TRBV4-2 | CASSQETGAPGELFF
TRBJ2-5 | TRBV5-5 | CASSLGVGLQETQYF
TRBJ2-1 | TRBV19 | CASSSDRAGFGSDEQFF
TRBJ2-5 | TRBV7-6 | CASSLVVSGGETQYF
TRBJ2-1 | TRBV20-1 | CSAREVAGGRDEQFF
TRBJ2-1 | TRBV7-3 | CASSAGLVSYNEQFF
TRBJ2-3 | TRBV7-9 | CASRDIGDTQYF
TRBJ2-7 | TRBV29-1 | CSVDSPGDSYEQYF
TRBJ1-1 | TRBV7-6 | CASSLTGENTEAFF
TRBJ2-4 | TRBV4-3 | CASSHHGLAGAKNIQYF
TRBJ2-4 | TRBV3-1 | CASGGGGAGGYIQYF
TRBJ2-2 | TRBV7-3 | CASSLYPNTGELFF
TRBJ2-3 | TRBV12-3/TRBV12-4 | CASNPGGLTDTQYF
TRBJ2-1 | TRBV14 | CASSQLDTIREQFF
TRBJ2-3 | TRBV6-1 | CASSPLAGIADTQYF
TRBJ2-3 | TRBV9 | CASSGGLAGWEDTQYF
TRBJ2-7 | TRBV20-1 | CSARDLRRIYEQYF
TRBJ2-4 | TRBV7-9 | CASSLGWDLLAKNIQYF
TRBJ1-1 | TRBV12-3/TRBV12-4 | CASSFPTGVNTEAFF
TRBJ2-1 | TRBV29-1 | CSVERDFGYNEQFF